This TCR beta chain was found in a study of Graves' ophthalmopathy and Graves' hyperthyroidism. The hyperthyroidism patients, aged 18 to 65, had been newly diagnosed, with under 2 months' duration. TCR beta CDR3 amplification used RNA transcripts. HTBI primers were employed in first-round RT-PCR, then a second-round multiplex PCR followed. TCRdb reprocessed the multiplex PCR reads with MiXCR, giving one entry per CDR3 protein. The sample holds about 1.2 million distinct CDR3 sequences, approximately 35% seen once. This CDR3 contains 16 residues. Trimming at V came to 3 bases and at J to 4 bases, leaving 5 bases not matched to a gene. Germline CDR1 is SGHRS and CDR2 is YFSETQ.

This chain links TRBV5-1 with TRBJ2-2; 11 bases match TRBD1. The receptor was derived from an adult man with Graves' hyperthyroidism. Sequencing was performed on peripheral blood or thyroid tissue (not recorded which). CDR3 nucleotides: TGCGCCAGCAGCTACGATGGACAGGGGGCCACCGGGGAGCTGTTTTTT. It translates to CASSYDGQGATGELFF.